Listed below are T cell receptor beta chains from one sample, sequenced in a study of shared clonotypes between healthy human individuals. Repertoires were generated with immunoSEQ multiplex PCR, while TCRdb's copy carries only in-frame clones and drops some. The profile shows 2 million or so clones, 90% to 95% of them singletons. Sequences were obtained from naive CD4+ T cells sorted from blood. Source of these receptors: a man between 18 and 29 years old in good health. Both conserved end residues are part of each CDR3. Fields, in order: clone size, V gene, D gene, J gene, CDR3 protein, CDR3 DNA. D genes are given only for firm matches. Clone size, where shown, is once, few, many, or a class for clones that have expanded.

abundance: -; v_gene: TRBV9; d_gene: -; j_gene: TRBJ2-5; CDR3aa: CASSVGLPPRTQYF; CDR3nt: TGTGCCAGCAGCGTAGGACTACCACCAAGGACCCAGTACTTC
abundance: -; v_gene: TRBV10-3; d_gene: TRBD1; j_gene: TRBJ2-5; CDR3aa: CAISESGQGTETQYF; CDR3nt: TGTGCCATCAGTGAGTCGGGACAGGGAACGGAGACCCAGTACTTC
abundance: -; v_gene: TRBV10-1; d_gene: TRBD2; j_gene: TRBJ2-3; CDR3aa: CASSEASGGLETQYF; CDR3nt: TGCGCCAGCAGTGAGGCTAGCGGGGGCCTCGAGACGCAGTATTTT
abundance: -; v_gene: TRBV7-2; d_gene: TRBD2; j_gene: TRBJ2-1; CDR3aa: CASSLARLAGNYNEQFF; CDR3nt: TGTGCCAGCAGCTTGGCCCGGCTAGCGGGGAACTACAATGAGCAGTTCTTC
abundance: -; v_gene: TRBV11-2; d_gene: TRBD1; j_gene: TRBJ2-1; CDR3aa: CASSLVRQGGNNEQFF; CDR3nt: TGTGCCAGCAGCTTAGTACGACAGGGTGGCAACAATGAGCAGTTCTTC
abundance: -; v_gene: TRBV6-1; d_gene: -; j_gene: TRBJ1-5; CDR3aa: CASRGTGPEKHF; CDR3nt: TGTGCCAGCAGAGGAACAGGGCCAGAGAAGCATTTT
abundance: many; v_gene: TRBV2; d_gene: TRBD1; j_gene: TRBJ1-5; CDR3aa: CASSETTGGNQPQHF; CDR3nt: TGTGCCAGCAGTGAGACAACAGGGGGCAATCAGCCCCAGCATTTT
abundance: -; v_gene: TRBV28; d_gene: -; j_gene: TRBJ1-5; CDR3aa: CASSLWGTSSNQPQHF; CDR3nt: TGTGCCAGCAGTCTATGGGGGACGTCTAGCAATCAGCCCCAGCATTTT
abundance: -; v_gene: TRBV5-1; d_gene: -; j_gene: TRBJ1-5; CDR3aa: CASSPGAGSNQPQHF; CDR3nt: TGCGCCAGCAGCCCGGGGGCAGGAAGTAACCAGCCCCAGCATTTT
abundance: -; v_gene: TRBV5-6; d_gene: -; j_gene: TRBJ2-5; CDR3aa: CASSLAGVQETQYF; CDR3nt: TGTGCCAGCAGCTTGGCAGGGGTCCAAGAGACCCAGTACTTC
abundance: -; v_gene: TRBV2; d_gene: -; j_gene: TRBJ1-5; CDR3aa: CASSEYLGVANQPQHF; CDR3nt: TGTGCCAGCAGTGAATACCTTGGGGTTGCTAATCAGCCCCAGCATTTT
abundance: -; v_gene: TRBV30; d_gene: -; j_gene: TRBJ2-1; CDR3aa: CAWSVARGEQFF; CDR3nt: TGTGCCTGGAGTGTGGCGCGGGGTGAGCAGTTCTTC
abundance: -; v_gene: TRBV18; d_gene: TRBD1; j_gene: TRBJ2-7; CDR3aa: CASSPGTGLSYEQYF; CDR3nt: TGTGCCAGCTCACCCGGGACAGGGCTCTCCTACGAGCAGTACTTC
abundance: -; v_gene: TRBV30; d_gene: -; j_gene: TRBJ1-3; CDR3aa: CAWSLIGGGLQGSGNTIYF; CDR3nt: TGTGCCTGGAGTCTGATAGGGGGAGGATTACAGGGCTCTGGAAACACCATATATTTT
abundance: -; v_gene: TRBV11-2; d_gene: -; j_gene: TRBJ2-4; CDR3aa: CASSLGGLWAGRNIQYF; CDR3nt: TGTGCCAGCAGCTTAGGGGGTTTATGGGCGGGGAGGAACATTCAGTACTTC
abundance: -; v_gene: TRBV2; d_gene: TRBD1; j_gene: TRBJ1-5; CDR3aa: CASSEARRDRGNQPQHF; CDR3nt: TGTGCCAGCAGTGAAGCGAGGCGGGACAGGGGCAATCAGCCCCAGCATTTT
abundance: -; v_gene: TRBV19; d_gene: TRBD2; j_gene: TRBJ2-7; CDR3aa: CASSIQIGTSGGHYEQYF; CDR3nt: TGTGCCAGTAGTATTCAAATCGGCACTAGCGGGGGACACTACGAGCAGTACTTC
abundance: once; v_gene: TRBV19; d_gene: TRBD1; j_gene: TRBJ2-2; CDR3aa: CASTHTGDTGELFF; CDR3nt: TGTGCCAGTACTCACACAGGGGACACCGGGGAGCTGTTTTTT
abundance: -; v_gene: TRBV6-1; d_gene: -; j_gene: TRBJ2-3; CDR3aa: CASSEAMGASTDTQYF; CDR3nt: TGTGCCAGCAGTGAAGCGATGGGAGCTAGCACAGATACGCAGTATTTT
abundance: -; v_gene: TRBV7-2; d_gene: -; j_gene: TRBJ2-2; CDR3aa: CASSLGPYNGELFF; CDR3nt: TGTGCCAGCAGCTTAGGACCCTACAACGGGGAGCTGTTTTTT
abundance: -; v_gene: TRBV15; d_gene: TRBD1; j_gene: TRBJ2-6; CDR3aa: CATSSTGSLGAGANVLTF; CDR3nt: TGTGCCACCAGCTCGACAGGGAGTTTGGGAGCTGGGGCCAACGTCCTGACTTTC
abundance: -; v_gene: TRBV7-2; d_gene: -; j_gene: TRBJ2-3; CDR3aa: CASSAKGADTQYF; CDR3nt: TGTGCCAGCAGCGCTAAGGGGGCAGATACGCAGTATTTT
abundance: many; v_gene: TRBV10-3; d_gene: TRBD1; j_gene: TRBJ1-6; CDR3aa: CAISEPDRGYNSPLHF; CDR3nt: TGTGCCATCAGTGAGCCGGACAGGGGTTATAATTCACCCCTCCACTTT